This T cell receptor beta chain originates from a study of Graves' ophthalmopathy and Graves' hyperthyroidism. Study as a whole: Peripheral blood samples were taken at initial diagnosis, before any treatment.

This clonotype was counted many times. Its matching antigen is unknown. Study-level findings and limits: The model predicted progression of ophthalmopathy with a sensitivity of 60% to 71%, and its specificity was under 75%. Blood also contained most of the expanded thyroid clonotypes above 0.001 frequency.

The CDR3 has 15 amino acids. Germline assignment: CDR1 DFQATT and CDR2 SNEGSKA (reference sequence). Trimming took 3 bases from V and 0 from J, leaving 12 bases between them. Where ophthalmopathy was present, donors had moderate-to-severe activity, CAS ≥3, NOSPECS ≥4 and duration under 3 months. RNA transcripts provided the template for amplifying TCR beta CDR3 regions. First-round RT-PCR employed HTBI primers, with a second-round multiplex PCR after it. TCRdb redid the calling of the multiplex PCR reads with MiXCR, one entry per CDR3 protein. The sample lists 200,000 to 250,000 distinct CDR3 sequences; 20% to 25% were seen once.

This receptor was obtained from a woman aged 50 to 65 with Graves' ophthalmopathy. The chain uses TRBV20-1 and TRBJ2-4; D remains unclear. Sequenced: peripheral blood. The CDR3 sequence: CSARGQMGAKNIQYF. CDR3 nucleotide sequence: TGCAGTGCTAGGGGCCAAATGGGAGCCAAAAACATTCAGTACTTC.